The clone carrying this TCR beta chain was detected only once. Antigen specificity is unknown. V lost 8 bases to trimming and J lost 7 bases, with 21 bases between them. This CDR3 has 15 amino acids. Germline V gene sequence: CDR1 SNHLY, CDR2 FYNNEI. The study excluded patients with other autoimmune diseases, uncontrolled infections, pregnancy or lactation. Diagnoses were established from clinical symptoms, serum thyroxine, TRAb, thyroid ultrasound and orbital computed tomography. This entry belongs to a study of Graves' ophthalmopathy and Graves' hyperthyroidism. Overall study results and limits: Blood shared most expanded thyroid clonotypes above 0.001 frequency.

TCR beta CDR3 amplification used RNA transcripts. The workflow started with a first-round RT-PCR run with HTBI primers and then moved on to a second-round multiplex PCR. One entry per CDR3 protein, called by TCRdb with MiXCR from the multiplex PCR reads. The table shows around 1,200,000 distinct CDR3 sequences, with 35% to 40% occurring only once. This clonotype originated in an adult man with Graves' hyperthyroidism. Sequences were obtained from peripheral blood or thyroid tissue (not recorded which). V gene TRBV2 combines with J gene TRBJ1-5; D may be TRBD1 (5 bases). For the CDR3, the DNA is TGTGCCAGCGGCCGGGGCCTCCCCAAGAACCAGCCCCAGCATTTT. This codes for CASGRGLPKNQPQHF.